These 25 T cell receptor beta chains were all obtained from the same sample, sequenced in a study of blood T cell repertoires in COVID-19. Sequencing used immunoSEQ multiplex PCR; TCRdb keeps in-frame clones, though not all of them. The table has 78,000 or so clones, roughly 87% seen once. The specimen was peripheral blood. All receptors come from an elderly man with acute or convalescent COVID-19.

The chain has TRBV5-4 and TRBJ1-6, with TRBD1 matching 7 bases. Germline CDR1 SGHNT, CDR2 YYREEE (reference sequence). After removal of 4 bases from V and 7 bases from J, the junction contained 17 bases not matched to a gene. The CDR3 covers 18 residues. CDR3 in DNA: TGTGCCAGCAGCCATGGGACAGCCGCAGGAAGGGAAAATTCACCCCTCCACTTT. This sequence encodes CASSHGTAAGRENSPLHF.

The chain has TRBV6-5 and TRBJ1-4; D unresolved. The V gene's germline CDR1 is MNHEY and CDR2 SVGAGI. The CDR3 sequence is 14 residues long. The V gene lost 6 bases and the J gene lost 0 bases, with 8 bases spanning the gap. The CDR3 bases are TGTGCCAGCAGCCGGGTTGCAACTAATGAAAAACTGTTTTTT. The encoded protein is CASSRVATNEKLFF.

This clone appeared once. This chain connects TRBV3-1 (or the pseudogene TRBV3-2) to TRBJ1-2; D is perhaps TRBD1 (5 bases). Germline V CDR1 and CDR2: LGHDT, YNNKEL (reference sequence). V lost 3 bases, J lost 9 bases, and 20 bases lay in between. The CDR3 extends over 15 amino acids. The CDR3 sequence: CASSHRSGGRRSYTF. CDR3 nucleotide sequence: TGTGCCAGCAGCCATCGTAGCGGGGGGAGGAGAAGCTACACCTTC.

CDR3 in DNA: TGCGCCAGCAGCCGAAGCCCTCCGGGACAGGGGTACAATGAGCAGTTCTTC. Translated, it gives CASSRSPPGQGYNEQFF. The V call is TRBV5-1, the J call TRBJ2-1; TRBD1 aligns across 10 bases. Trimming cost V 4 bases and J 4 bases; bases outside gene matches: 11. CDR1 and CDR2 from the germline V gene are SGHRS and YFSETQ. CDR3 length equals 17 residues.

This chain joins TRBV15 and TRBJ2-5, with unresolved D. V was pared by 7 bases and J by 0 bases, with 9 bases between. Germline values: CDR1 LNHNV, CDR2 YYDKDF (reference sequence). The CDR3 loop spans 13 amino acids. The CDR3 sequence: CATTNDYQETQYF. As DNA, the CDR3 is TGTGCCACCACCAACGACTACCAAGAGACCCAGTACTTC.

This chain links TRBV5-1 with TRBJ2-2, with TRBD1 as a possible D gene (7 bases). The V gene lost 6 bases and the J gene lost 7 bases, with 19 bases spanning the gap. The germline V gene encodes CDR1 SGHRS and CDR2 YFSETQ. The CDR3 is 15 amino acids. In DNA form, the CDR3 reads TGCGCCAGCAACTCGGGGGACAGTGGGAGCGGGGAGCTGTTTTTT. Protein: CASNSGDSGSGELFF.

The V call is TRBV3-1 (or the pseudogene TRBV3-2), the J call TRBJ1-4; tentatively, D is TRBD1 (6 bases). CDR1 and CDR2 from the germline V gene are LGHDT and YNNKEL (reference sequence). Trimming took 2 bases from V and 6 from J, leaving 13 bases between them. CDR3 length: 15 amino acids. The CDR3 sequence: CASSQSDRIHEKLFF. The CDR3, as DNA: TGTGCCAGCAGCCAATCGGACAGAATCCATGAAAAACTGTTTTTT.

V gene TRBV19 combines with J gene TRBJ1-3; D ambiguous. The V end was cut by 7 bases, the J end by 4 bases, with 11 bases between. The CDR3 length is 13 residues. The germline gives CDR1 LNHDA, CDR2 SQIVND (reference sequence). The chain's CDR3 is CASTEQRGNTIYF. Written as DNA, the CDR3 is TGTGCCAGTACCGAGCAGCGAGGAAACACCATATATTTT. The variable domain in full, completed from reference TRBV19 and TRBJ1-3, reads DGGITQSPKYLFRKEGQNVTLSCEQNLNHDAMYWYRQDPGQGLRLIYYSQIVNDFQKGDIAEGYSVSREKKESFPLTVTSAQKNPTAFYLCASTEQRGNTIYFGEGSWLTVV.

The rearrangement joins TRBV5-4 to TRBJ1-1, with D possibly TRBD1 on 5 matching bases. The CDR3 length is 15 residues. The ends were cut back, 0 bases at V and 7 bases at J, with 16 bases in the middle. CDR1 is SGHNT, CDR2 YYREEE, per germline (reference sequence). CDR3 coding DNA: TGTGCCAGCAGCTTGGCGGGTTTGGGGGGAATTGAAGCTTTCTTT. Amino acids: CASSLAGLGGIEAFF.

This rearrangement joins TRBV5-1 to TRBJ1-1, with a possible D match to TRBD1 (6 bases). The germline gives CDR1 SGHRS, CDR2 YFSETQ. This CDR3 is 14 amino acids long. Trimming removed 4 bases at V and 7 bases at J, with 17 bases between. CDR3 DNA: TGCGCCAGCAGCCCAAGGACAGCCCTTAATGAAGCTTTCTTT. Its protein is CASSPRTALNEAFF.

The genes are TRBV4-1 and TRBJ2-2, with D maybe TRBD2 (5 bases). This CDR3 region has 15 residues. The V gene's germline CDR1 is MGHRA and CDR2 YSYEKL. The germline V and J ends were trimmed by 0 bases and 6 bases, with 11 bases remaining between them. The CDR3 reads CASSQDEGRSGELFF. The DNA of the CDR3 is TGCGCCAGCAGCCAAGATGAGGGTCGGTCCGGGGAGCTGTTTTTT.

V gene TRBV2 combines with J gene TRBJ2-5; 12 bases agree with TRBD2. The V and J ends lost 5 bases and 2 bases, in that order; junction bases with no gene match: 6. Germline CDR1 reads SNHLY; CDR2 reads FYNNEI. This CDR3 contains 16 residues. The CDR3 loop is CASSPQGLAGQETQYF. Written as DNA, the CDR3 is TGTGCCAGCAGTCCTCAAGGACTAGCGGGGCAAGAGACCCAGTACTTC.

This rearrangement joins TRBV5-1 to TRBJ1-4, with unresolved D. The CDR3 contains 15 residues. CDR1 SGHRS and CDR2 YFSETQ come from the germline V gene. V lost 0 bases to trimming and J lost 0 bases, with 6 bases between them. The CDR3 here is CASSLGASTNEKLFF. CDR3 DNA: TGCGCCAGCAGCTTGGGGGCCTCAACTAATGAAAAACTGTTTTTT.

The chain recombines TRBV5-1 with TRBJ1-2; D ambiguous. Trimming cost V 2 bases and J 2 bases, with 10 bases left between them. Germline V gene data show CDR1 as SGHRS and CDR2 as YFSETQ. The CDR3 has 14 amino acids. CDR3 coding DNA: TGCGCCAGCAGCTTCTCCGACGGGAACTATGGCTACACCTTC. Translated: CASSFSDGNYGYTF.

V and J are TRBV6-5 and TRBJ2-2; perhaps TRBD2 as D (5 bases). The CDR3 spans 13 residues. In germline, CDR1 is MNHEY, CDR2 SVGAGI. Trimming shortened V by 10 bases and J by 1 base, and 10 bases separated the two germline ends. CDR3 protein: CATGLLNTGELFF. As DNA, the CDR3 is TGTGCCACCGGACTTCTGAACACCGGGGAGCTGTTTTTT.

The chain combines TRBV9 with TRBJ2-5, with TRBD2 matching over 16 bases. Per germline, CDR1 SGDLS and CDR2 YYNGEE. Germline trimming cut 0 bases from V and 0 bases from J; bases unmatched to any gene: 5. The CDR3 totals 19 residues. In DNA form, the CDR3 reads TGTGCCAGCAGCGTAGCTTCGGGACTAGCGGGGGGGGACCAAGAGACCCAGTACTTC. It translates to CASSVASGLAGGDQETQYF.

The V gene is TRBV6-1, the J gene TRBJ1-2, with 7 positions matching TRBD1. This CDR3 spans 15 amino acids. After removal of 2 bases from V and 4 bases from J, the junction contained 7 bases not matched to a gene. Germline CDR1 is MNHNS and CDR2 is SASEGT. CDR3 sequence reads: CASSEIRTGFYGYTF. The CDR3 bases are TGTGCCAGCAGTGAAATTAGGACAGGCTTCTATGGCTACACCTTC.

V usage is TRBV11-2 and J usage is TRBJ2-6; maybe TRBD2 (6 bases). Per germline, CDR1 SGHAT and CDR2 FQNNGV. CDR3 length: 14 amino acids. With 8 bases removed from V and 0 bases from J, the gap between germline ends came to 8 bases. The CDR3 protein is CASGGISGANVLTF. CDR3 DNA: TGTGCCAGCGGAGGGATCTCTGGGGCCAACGTCCTGACTTTC.

The CDR3 DNA reads TGCAGCGTTGAGGGGGGAACGCCCGGCTACACCTTC. Its protein is CSVEGGTPGYTF. This rearrangement joins TRBV29-1 to TRBJ1-2, with D possibly matching TRBD1 (5 bases). The CDR3 runs to 12 residues. CDR1 is SQVTM and CDR2 is ANQGSEA in the germline V gene. V lost 3 bases and J lost 8, with 13 bases in between.

The rearrangement joins TRBV7-8 to TRBJ1-4; 8 nucleotides line up with TRBD1. Germline-derived CDR1 and CDR2 are SGHVS and FQNEAQ. The CDR3 spans 15 residues. The V segment lost 4 bases and the J segment 6 bases; nucleotides outside the gene matches: 7. The CDR3 DNA is TGTGCCAGCAGCTCCGGACAGGGACCGCATGAAAAACTGTTTTTT. Translating gives CASSSGQGPHEKLFF.

This clone was observed a few times. V gene TRBV18 combines with J gene TRBJ2-7; 9 bases match TRBD1. Germline values: CDR1 KGHSH, CDR2 LQKENI. The ends lost 4 bases at V and 3 bases at J; junction bases unmatched: 10. This CDR3 comprises 16 residues. CDR3 sequence reads: CASSQESGTGSYEQYF. The CDR3 coding sequence is TGTGCCAGCTCACAAGAATCCGGGACAGGGAGCTACGAGCAGTACTTC.

V gene TRBV13 combines with J gene TRBJ2-3; 8 bases are a match to TRBD1. Germline CDR1 is PRHDT and CDR2 is FYEKMQ (reference sequence). With V trimmed by 5 bases and J by 0 bases, 4 bases remained unmatched. This CDR3 has 15 amino acids. The CDR3 DNA reads as TGTGCCAGCAGCCCCCGGACAGGGAGCACAGATACGCAGTATTTT. Amino acid sequence: CASSPRTGSTDTQYF.

This rearrangement joins TRBV6-1 to TRBJ1-5, with 8 bases fitting TRBD1. Germline CDR1 reads MNHNS; CDR2 reads SASEGT. J gave up 3 bases and V 3 bases, and 7 bases lay outside the gene matches. The length of the CDR3 is 16 residues. CDR3 loop: CASSDKWTGINQPQHF. CDR3 nucleotides: TGTGCCAGCAGTGATAAGTGGACAGGGATCAATCAGCCCCAGCATTTT.

CDR3 region: CASSPREGTDTQYF. As DNA, the CDR3 is TGTGCCAGCAGTCCGCGGGAGGGCACAGATACGCAGTATTTT. The chain links TRBV2 to TRBJ2-3; 8 bases are shared with TRBD2. The CDR3 runs 14 residues. Looked up from germline, CDR1 is SNHLY and CDR2 is FYNNEI. Trimming at V came to 5 bases and at J to 1 base, leaving 2 bases not matched to a gene.

The chain combines TRBV6-5 with TRBJ2-7; 8 nucleotides line up with TRBD1. Germline lookup yields CDR1 MNHEY and CDR2 SVGAGI. The CDR3 has 13 amino acids. V shed 7 bases, J shed 3 bases, and the junction held 5 bases outside the gene matches. The CDR3 bases are TGTGCCAGCATCTCGGGACAGGTCTACGAGCAGTACTTC. It is translated as CASISGQVYEQYF.